The entry below gives a single T cell receptor (beta chain) sequence along with its context. Its antigen remains unidentified. The assay was immunoSEQ multiplex PCR, and TCRdb's table has in-frame clones only and misses some. The table records over a million clones, approximately 76% of them present only once. This record belongs to a study of shared clonotypes between healthy human individuals. Across the whole study: The people who gave samples were two women and a few men aged 18 to 49.

Study findings and constraints: Generally, naive subsets came out with larger estimated richness than memory subsets. Only blood was sampled, and tissue TCR repertoires likely differ from blood ones.

V lost 4 bases to trimming and J lost 4 bases, with 14 bases between them. The CDR3 has 14 amino acids. Germline assignment: CDR1 MNHEY and CDR2 SVGAGI. V is TRBV6-5 and J is TRBJ2-7; possibly TRBD2 for D (5 bases). The source material was memory CD4+ T cells sorted from blood. Sample subset: CD45RA-negative fraction. This TCR was sampled from a young man in good health. This chain's CDR3 is CASSSYRGRYEQYF. DNA of the CDR3: TGTGCCAGCAGTTCCTACCGAGGGCGGTACGAGCAGTACTTC.